These T cell receptor beta chains were read from a single sample in a study of vaccination effects on CD4 cells after COVID-19. The protocol was immunoSEQ multiplex PCR, while the TCRdb copy is restricted to in-frame clones and leaves out a portion. The sample gives approximately 25,000 clones, about 80% of which show up once; 5.5% to 6.5% is in the top ten. Antigen specificity for these receptors is unknown. Sequences were derived from CD4+ T cells from PBMCs cultured with SARS-CoV-2 spike peptides, sampled after COVID-19 vaccination. The receptors derive from a human donor who received a COVID-19 vaccine. Some clones in this sample may be carry-over from other donors' samples. Each CDR3 is given with its conserved first and last residue. Each record gives: D gene, clone size, J gene, V gene, CDR3 protein, CDR3 DNA. D genes are given only for firm matches. Clone size is stated in some rows and not others, as once, few, many or a class when expanded.

TRBD1 . TRBJ2-2 TRBV5-1 CASSLDRGRGGELFF TGCGCCAGCAGCTTGGACAGGGGGCGAGGCGGGGAGCTGTTTTTT
. once TRBJ1-5 TRBV9 CASSGKGQGKFGQHAF TGTGCCAGCAGCGGAAAGGGGCAGGGGAAGTTCGGACAGCATGCTTTT
. . TRBJ2-3 TRBV15 CATMFVGTDTQYF TGTGCCACCATGTTTGTGGGGACAGATACGCAGTATTTT
TRBD1 few TRBJ2-5 TRBV28 CASSHRDRGETQYF TGTGCCAGCAGTCACCGGGACAGGGGAGAGACCCAGTACTTC
. . TRBJ1-3 TRBV30 CAWGTSFSGNTIYF TGTGCCTGGGGGACTTCCTTCTCTGGAAACACCATATATTTT
TRBD2 . TRBJ2-3 TRBV6-5 CASSYSLAASTDTQYF TGTGCCAGCAGTTACTCCCTAGCGGCCAGCACAGATACGCAGTATTTT
TRBD1 . TRBJ1-4 TRBV3-1/TRBV3-2 CASSPATGYEKLFF TGTGCCAGCAGCCCCGCGACAGGGTATGAAAAACTGTTTTTT
. . TRBJ2-1 TRBV25-1 CATNDRYNEQFF TGTGCCACCAACGACAGGTACAATGAGCAGTTCTTC
. . TRBJ1-1 TRBV5-1 CASSRVGVGNTEAFF TGCGCCAGCAGCCGCGTGGGAGTCGGGAACACTGAAGCTTTCTTT
. once TRBJ2-2 TRBV6-5 CASSHDSPGELFF TGTGCCAGCAGTCATGACAGCCCCGGGGAGCTGTTTTTT
TRBD1 few TRBJ1-2 TRBV18 CASSLGQGYGYTF TGTGCCAGCTCGCTCGGACAGGGGTACGGCTACACCTTC
. . TRBJ1-2 TRBV28 CASSFGGHGYTF TGTGCCAGCAGTTTCGGGGGTCATGGCTACACCTTC
. . TRBJ1-2 TRBV18 CASSPVEQKSYGYTF TGTGCCAGCTCACCAGTTGAACAGAAATCTTATGGCTACACCTTC
TRBD1 . TRBJ1-5 TRBV29-1 CSVAGTGGQPQHF TGCAGCGTGGCCGGGACAGGCGGGCAGCCCCAGCATTTT
TRBD1 few TRBJ1-6 TRBV19 CASRTSGTEDSPLHF TGTGCCAGTAGGACATCCGGGACAGAAGATTCACCCCTCCACTTT
TRBD1 few TRBJ1-2 TRBV2 CASSTGVYGYTF TGTGCCAGCTCGACAGGGGTCTATGGCTACACCTTC
. . TRBJ2-3 TRBV4-3 CASSQDHPGVMPTGTDTQYF TGCGCCAGCAGCCAAGATCATCCCGGGGTAATGCCTACTGGCACAGATACGCAGTATTTT
. . TRBJ2-3 TRBV10-3 CAIGRPGTDTQYF TGTGCCATCGGGCGCCCTGGGACAGATACGCAGTATTTT
. . TRBJ2-3 TRBV27 CASSWLQGSTDTQYF TGTGCCAGCAGTTGGTTGCAGGGGAGCACAGATACGCAGTATTTT
. . TRBJ1-5 TRBV19 CASAPGAGSNQPQHF TGTGCCAGTGCCCCAGGGGCAGGTAGCAATCAGCCCCAGCATTTT
. . TRBJ1-5 TRBV3-1/TRBV3-2 CASSQGTRDQPQHF TGTGCCAGCAGCCAAGGGACACGGGATCAGCCCCAGCATTTT
. . TRBJ2-1 TRBV21-1 CASSLDCGGAGYNEQFF TGTGCCAGCAGTCTTGATTGCGGGGGGGCGGGATACAATGAGCAGTTCTTC
TRBD1 few TRBJ1-6 TRBV28 CASNQGGVGSSYNSPLHF TGTGCCAGCAACCAGGGGGGGGTAGGGAGCTCCTATAATTCACCCCTCCACTTT
. once TRBJ2-5 TRBV5-1 CASSVTGGETQYF TGCGCCAGCAGCGTGACAGGTGGGGAGACCCAGTACTTC
. . TRBJ1-4 TRBV6-1 CASSEIRGGNEKLFF TGTGCCAGCAGTGAAATCAGGGGAGGTAATGAAAAACTGTTTTTT
. once TRBJ2-1 TRBV28 CASTVWSSYNEQFF TGTGCCAGCACGGTTTGGAGCTCCTACAATGAGCAGTTCTTC
. . TRBJ2-2 TRBV28 CASSLGRGNTGELFF TGTGCCAGCAGTTTAGGTCGGGGGAACACCGGGGAGCTGTTTTTT